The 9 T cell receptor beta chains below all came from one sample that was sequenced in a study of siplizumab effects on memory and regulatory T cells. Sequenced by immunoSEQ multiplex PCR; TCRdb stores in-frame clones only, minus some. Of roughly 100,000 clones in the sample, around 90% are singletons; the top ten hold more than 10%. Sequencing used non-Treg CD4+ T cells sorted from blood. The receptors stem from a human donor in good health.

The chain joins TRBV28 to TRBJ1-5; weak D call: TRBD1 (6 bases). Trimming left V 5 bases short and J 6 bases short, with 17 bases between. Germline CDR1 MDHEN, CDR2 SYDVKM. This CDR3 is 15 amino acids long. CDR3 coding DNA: TGTGCCAGCAGTCTCACAGGGAGTTTCGGTCAGCCCCAGCATTTT. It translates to CASSLTGSFGQPQHF.

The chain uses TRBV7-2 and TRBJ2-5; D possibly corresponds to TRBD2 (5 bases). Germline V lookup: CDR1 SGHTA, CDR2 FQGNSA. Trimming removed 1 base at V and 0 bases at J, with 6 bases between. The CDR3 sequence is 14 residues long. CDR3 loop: CASSLGEYQETQYF. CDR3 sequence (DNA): TGTGCCAGCAGCTTAGGGGAGTACCAAGAGACCCAGTACTTC. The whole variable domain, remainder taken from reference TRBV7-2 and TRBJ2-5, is GAGVSQSPSNKVTEKGKDVELRCDPISGHTALYWYRQSLGQGLEFLIYFQGNSAPDKSGLPSDRFSAERTGGSVSTLTIQRTQQEDSAVYLCASSLGEYQETQYFGPGTRLLVL.

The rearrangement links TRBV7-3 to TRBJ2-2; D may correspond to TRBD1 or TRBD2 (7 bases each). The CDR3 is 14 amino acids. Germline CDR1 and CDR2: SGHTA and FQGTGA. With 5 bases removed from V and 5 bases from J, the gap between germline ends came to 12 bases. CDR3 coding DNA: TGTGCCAGCAGCCCCAGGGGGGGAACCGGGGAGCTGTTTTTT. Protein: CASSPRGGTGELFF.

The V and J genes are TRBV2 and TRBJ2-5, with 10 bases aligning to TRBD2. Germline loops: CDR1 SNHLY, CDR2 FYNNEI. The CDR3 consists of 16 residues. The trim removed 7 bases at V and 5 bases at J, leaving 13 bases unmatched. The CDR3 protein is CASTRSLAGGGETQYF. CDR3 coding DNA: TGTGCCAGCACCCGGTCTTTAGCGGGAGGTGGGGAGACCCAGTACTTC.

The CDR3 sequence: CASTQGPFNEQYF. CDR3 bases: TGTGCCAGTACCCAGGGACCGTTTAACGAGCAGTACTTC. J is TRBJ2-7 and V is TRBV19; either TRBD1 or TRBD2 may fit D (5 bases each). Germline V gives CDR1 LNHDA, CDR2 SQIVND (reference sequence). The CDR3 is made up of 13 amino acids. Deletions cut 7 bases from V and 5 bases from J, with 15 bases between.

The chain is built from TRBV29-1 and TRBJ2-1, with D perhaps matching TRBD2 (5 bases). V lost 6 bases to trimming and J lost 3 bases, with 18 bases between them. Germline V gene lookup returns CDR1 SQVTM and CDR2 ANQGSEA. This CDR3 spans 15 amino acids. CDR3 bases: TGCAGCGTGGCCCTAGGGAGTTCTTTCTACAATGAGCAGTTCTTC. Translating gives CSVALGSSFYNEQFF.

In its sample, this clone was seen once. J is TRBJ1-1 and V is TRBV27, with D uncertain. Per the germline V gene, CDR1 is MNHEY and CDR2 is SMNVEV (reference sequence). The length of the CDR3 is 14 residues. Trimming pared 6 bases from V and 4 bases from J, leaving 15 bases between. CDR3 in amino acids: CASRDPAKGTEAFF. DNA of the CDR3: TGTGCCAGCAGGGATCCCGCGAAGGGCACTGAAGCTTTCTTT.

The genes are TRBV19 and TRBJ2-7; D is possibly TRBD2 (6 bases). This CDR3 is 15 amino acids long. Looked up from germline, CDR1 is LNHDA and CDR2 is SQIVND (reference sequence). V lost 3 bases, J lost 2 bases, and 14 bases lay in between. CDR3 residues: CASSIDGGGTYEQYF. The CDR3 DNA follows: TGTGCCAGTAGTATTGATGGGGGAGGAACCTACGAGCAGTACTTC.

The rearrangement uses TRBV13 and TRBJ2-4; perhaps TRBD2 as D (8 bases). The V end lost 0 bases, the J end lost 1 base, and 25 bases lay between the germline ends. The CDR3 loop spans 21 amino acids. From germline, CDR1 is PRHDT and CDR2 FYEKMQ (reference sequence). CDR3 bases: TGTGCCAGCAGCTTAGGGGCCCCGGGACAGCGTCCGGGGGGGGCCAAAAACATTCAGTACTTC. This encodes CASSLGAPGQRPGGAKNIQYF.